This T cell receptor beta chain was captured in a study of vaccination effects on CD4 cells after COVID-19. General study points: In vaccinees who were healthy, merely 1 out of 255 vaccine-induced clones cross-reacted with common cold coronaviruses. Convalescent patients numbered few in the study; early post-infection timepoints were missing entirely.

This clone occurred once. Antigen: not known. Using immunoSEQ multiplex PCR, the repertoire was profiled, and TCRdb retains in-frame clones only, with some absent. The sample yields tens of thousands of clones, around 76% seen once. This CDR3 spans 11 amino acids. Germline values: CDR1 SQVTM, CDR2 ANQGSEA. V was shortened by 5 bases and J by 5 bases, with 9 bases between the two germline ends. Antigen-specific CD4+ T cells were expanded (with viral peptide pools) by the ViraFEST assay ahead of sequencing. Culture lasted 10 days before CD4+ T cell isolation. None of these healthy vaccinees had been infected with SARS-CoV-2 before vaccination. After fewer than 2.5 million PBMC were placed in each well, they were cultured with about 10 IU/ml IL-2 and approximately 10 ug/ml peptides.

This TCR derives from a human donor who received a COVID-19 vaccine. The rearrangement links TRBV29-1 to TRBJ1-1; no reliable D call. The material sequenced was CD4+ T cells from PBMCs cultured with HCoV-229E spike peptides, taken before COVID-19 vaccination. The CDR3: CSVSRQTEAFF. CDR3 DNA: TGCAGCGTTTCTAGGCAAACTGAAGCTTTCTTT.